This is a list of T cell receptor beta chains from one sample in a study of CD8 T cells in Susac syndrome. TCRdb re-derived calls from the immunoSEQ multiplex PCR reads in MiXCR, one entry per CDR3 protein. Of tens of thousands of distinct CDR3 sequences listed, over 90% are singletons. Sequenced: CD8+ T cells from PBMCs. Receptor source: a human donor in good health. Both conserved end residues are part of each CDR3.

J gene | V gene | CDR3 protein
TRBJ2-1 | TRBV7-2 | CASSLGDLGGIRYNEQFF
TRBJ1-2 | TRBV25-1 | CASSSMEGSYGYTF
TRBJ1-2 | TRBV7-7 | CASSPITGQRWNYGYTF
TRBJ2-1 | TRBV3-1 | CASSQVSQPGSSYNEQFF
TRBJ1-5 | TRBV19 | CASSIVGNQPQHF
TRBJ1-5 | TRBV4-3 | CASSQDGTDYQPQHF
TRBJ1-1 | TRBV4-1 | CASSEGSDTEAFF
TRBJ1-5 | TRBV9 | CASSVGGGQPQHF
TRBJ2-1 | TRBV2 | CASSVTGTRSHEQFF
TRBJ2-7 | TRBV20-1 | CSAGQGTYEQYF
TRBJ2-6 | TRBV9 | CASSVVEGGNVLTF
TRBJ2-5 | TRBV19 | CASSPLLFLEETQYF
TRBJ2-1 | TRBV6-1 | CASSGGQGGNEQFF
TRBJ2-1 | TRBV2 | CASSTRAHRSGYNEQFF
TRBJ2-5 | TRBV5-6 | CASSLLYGETQYF
TRBJ1-1 | TRBV6-1 | CASIEGHGAEAFF
TRBJ2-1 | TRBV6-5 | CASSYNDRNEQFF
TRBJ2-7 | TRBV27 | CASSPFVNYEQYF
TRBJ1-2 | TRBV20-1 | CSATGNGYTF
TRBJ1-1 | TRBV27 | CASSGQGARETEAFF
TRBJ2-3 | TRBV5-1 | CASSLEQTILAADTQYF
TRBJ1-4 | TRBV6-2/TRBV6-3 | CASSTVADGNEKLFF
TRBJ2-1 | TRBV29-1 | CSVARSYNEQFF
TRBJ2-5 | TRBV7-8 | CASSPNIWTRQETQYF
TRBJ2-1 | TRBV4-1 | CASSSRDEQFF
TRBJ2-3 | TRBV24-1 | CATQRESVTDTQYF
TRBJ1-1 | TRBV4-1 | CASSLREKAFF
TRBJ2-3 | TRBV5-4 | CASSFKPPDGTDTQYF
TRBJ1-2 | TRBV20-1 | CSAKGPGARAYGYTF
TRBJ1-2 | TRBV4-1 | CASSLVHPLTGGDYGYTF
TRBJ1-2 | TRBV11-2 | CASSVTGGEYGYTF
TRBJ2-3 | TRBV15 | CATSRDQAGVLDTQYF
TRBJ1-1 | TRBV27 | CASSFERGPNTEAFF
TRBJ2-2 | TRBV27 | CASSYKGAAGELFF
TRBJ2-1 | TRBV24-1 | CATSDGTTLSYNEQFF
TRBJ2-1 | TRBV20-1 | CSARDLANEQFF
TRBJ1-1 | TRBV7-6 | CASRRLEVEAFF
TRBJ2-1 | TRBV10-1 | CASRGAGDNEQFF
TRBJ2-3 | TRBV25-1 | CASSGPSNTQYF